The 3 T cell receptor beta chains below come from one sample, sequenced in a study of early T cells in non-severe SARS-CoV-2 infection. TCRdb itself ran the 5' RACE reads through MiXCR, one entry per CDR3 protein. This table holds about 55,000 distinct CDR3 sequences, under 8% found once. The sample was whole blood, taken at baseline. These receptors all stem from an adult who was a healthcare worker with PCR-confirmed SARS-CoV-2 infection or an uninfected control (not recorded which).

On this clonotype: The CDR3 end shows no conserved phenylalanine or tryptophan, and so a read error is likely. V usage is TRBV11-2 and J usage is TRBJ2-7; possibly TRBD1 for D (6 bases). V was shortened by 1 base and J by 2 bases, with 9 bases between the two germline ends. This CDR3 is built from 14 residues. Per the germline V gene, CDR1 is SGHAT and CDR2 is FQNNGV. CDR3 in DNA: TGTGCCAGCAGCTTAGCAGGGGCGACCTACGAGCAGTACTCC. It translates to CASSLAGATYEQYS.

The chain uses TRBV18 and TRBJ2-3; 8 bases match TRBD2. The J segment lost 0 bases and the V segment lost 3 bases, leaving 5 bases of the junction unmatched. Per the germline V gene, CDR1 is KGHSH and CDR2 is LQKENI. This CDR3 comprises 16 residues. This CDR3 is CASSPPERGSTDTQYF. The CDR3 DNA sequence: TGTGCCAGCTCACCCCCAGAGCGGGGGAGCACAGATACGCAGTATTTT.

The rearrangement joins TRBV21-1 to TRBJ1-6. TRBV21-1 has pseudogene status. This CDR3 contains 14 residues. The CDR3 DNA reads TGTGCCAGCAGCCCTCAGGTGACACTTTCACCCCTCCACTTT. Protein: CASSPQVTLSPLHF.